A single sample gave rise to the 23 T cell receptor beta chains below, sequenced in a study of shared clonotypes between healthy human individuals. Clones were read by immunoSEQ multiplex PCR, and TCRdb kept only the in-frame ones, dropping some. The data hold about 1 million clones, with roughly 80% observed a single time. Sequenced input: memory CD4+ T cells sorted from blood. The subset was: CD45RA-negative fraction. These receptors all come from a man younger than 30 in good health.

The V call is TRBV7-2, the J call TRBJ1-1, with TRBD1 matching 9 bases. Germline values: CDR1 SGHTA, CDR2 FQGNSA. The trim removed 5 bases at V and 10 bases at J, leaving 14 bases unmatched. The CDR3 has 15 residues. CDR3: CASSAEQGARSGAFF. The CDR3 DNA sequence: TGTGCCAGCAGCGCGGAACAGGGGGCGCGATCTGGAGCTTTCTTT.

The chain carries TRBV2 and TRBJ2-5; weak D call: TRBD2 (5 bases). Trimming pared 4 bases from V and 4 bases from J, leaving 7 bases between. The V gene's germline CDR1 is SNHLY and CDR2 FYNNEI. CDR3 length equals 12 residues. The CDR3 protein is CASSARGETQYF. In nucleotides, the CDR3 is TGTGCCAGCAGTGCTCGGGGAGAGACCCAGTACTTC.

This chain links TRBV7-9 with TRBJ2-1, with a tentative D call TRBD2 (6 bases). V was clipped by 5 bases and J by 12 bases, with 14 bases between them. CDR1 is SEHNR, CDR2 FQNEAQ, per germline (reference sequence). This CDR3 is built from 12 residues. The chain's CDR3 is CASSPRDLGQFF. CDR3 DNA sequence: TGTGCCAGCAGCCCGAGGGACTTAGGGCAGTTCTTC.

The chain employs TRBV27 and TRBJ2-7; TRBD2 might be the D (6 bases). The germline gives CDR1 MNHEY, CDR2 SMNVEV (reference sequence). V was clipped by 2 bases and J by 0 bases, with 11 bases between them. This CDR3 has 15 residues. CDR3 protein: CASSLGWEASYEQYF. The DNA of the CDR3 is TGTGCCAGCAGTTTAGGGTGGGAGGCCTCCTACGAGCAGTACTTC.

This clone was picked up one time. The V gene is TRBV6-1, the J gene TRBJ2-7; D perhaps matches TRBD1 (5 bases). The CDR3 contains 15 residues. V lost 2 bases to trimming and J lost 3 bases, with 14 bases between them. Germline CDR1 is MNHNS and CDR2 is SASEGT. CDR3 sequence reads: CASSEQGGVGYEQYF. The CDR3 nucleotides are TGTGCCAGCAGTGAACAGGGTGGGGTGGGCTACGAGCAGTACTTC.

The sample holds a few counts of this clone. Other DNA sequences from this sample encode an identical CDR3 as well. V usage is TRBV18 and J usage is TRBJ2-5; D gene uncertain. This CDR3 spans 13 amino acids. Trimming removed 3 bases from V and 4 bases from J, with 9 bases in between. The germline V gene encodes CDR1 KGHSH and CDR2 LQKENI. This chain's CDR3 is CASSPALGETQYF. CDR3 bases: TGTGCCAGCTCACCTGCCCTAGGAGAGACCCAGTACTTC.

With respect to this clone: At the DNA level, this CDR3 is encoded by other sequences in the same sample as well. This rearrangement joins TRBV5-6 to TRBJ2-6; 9 bases agree with TRBD1. The length of the CDR3 is 16 residues. Germline loops: CDR1 SGHDT, CDR2 YYEEEE. J lost 3 bases, V lost 4 bases, and 5 bases had no gene match. The CDR3 DNA is TGTGCCAGCAGCCGGGACAGGGTATTTGGGGCCAACGTCCTGACTTTC. Translation gives CASSRDRVFGANVLTF.

A word on this clone: Additional DNA sequences in this sample encode the identical CDR3. This rearrangement joins TRBV10-3 to TRBJ2-1, with D hard to call. Trimming removed 4 bases from V and 7 bases from J, with 8 bases in between. Looked up from germline, CDR1 is ENHRY and CDR2 is SYGVKD. This CDR3 is built from 12 residues. CDR3 region: CAISGGGNEQFF. CDR3 in DNA: TGTGCCATCAGTGGGGGTGGGAATGAGCAGTTCTTC.

The chain joins TRBV5-1 to TRBJ2-3, with D unresolved. CDR3 length: 15 amino acids. V was trimmed by 2 bases and J by 2 bases, leaving 12 bases between them. Germline V gene sequence: CDR1 SGHRS, CDR2 YFSETQ. The CDR3 protein is CASSFNPTSTDTQYF. CDR3 nucleotide sequence: TGCGCCAGCAGCTTTAACCCAACCTCCACAGATACGCAGTATTTT.

Here the CDR3 reads CASSLVGLRDTYEQYF. The DNA for the CDR3 is TGTGCCAGCAGCTTAGTGGGACTAAGAGATACCTACGAGCAGTACTTC. The chain uses TRBV7-2 and TRBJ2-7; 7 nucleotides agree with TRBD2. V gave up 1 base and J gave up 2 bases; unmatched junction bases: 8. Per germline, CDR1 SGHTA and CDR2 FQGNSA. This CDR3 contains 16 residues.

The chain employs TRBV6-5 and TRBJ1-2; weak D call: TRBD1 (5 bases). The CDR3 spans 14 residues. Per germline, CDR1 MNHEY and CDR2 SVGAGI. V was clipped by 4 bases and J by 4 bases, with 13 bases between them. CDR3 sequence: CASSWDARTYGYTF. DNA of the CDR3: TGTGCCAGCAGTTGGGACGCAAGGACCTATGGCTACACCTTC.

The V gene is TRBV18, the J gene TRBJ2-7; TRBD1 matches 7 bases. Per the germline V gene, CDR1 is KGHSH and CDR2 is LQKENI. The CDR3 is made up of 13 amino acids. After removal of 5 bases from V and 5 bases from J, the junction contained 6 bases not matched to a gene. Here the CDR3 DNA reads TGTGCCAGCTCATCGGACAGGATCGACGAGCAGTACTTC. Protein sequence: CASSSDRIDEQYF.

The rearrangement links TRBV5-1 to TRBJ2-7; TRBD1 matches at 9 bases. Germline V lookup: CDR1 SGHRS, CDR2 YFSETQ. The CDR3 runs 14 residues. Trimming removed 4 bases from V and 3 bases from J; junction bases left unmatched: 5. CDR3: CASSQGQGLYEQYF. DNA of the CDR3: TGCGCCAGCAGCCAGGGACAGGGCCTCTACGAGCAGTACTTC.

With regard to this clone: Different DNA sequences within this sample yield the same CDR3. The chain has TRBV5-1 and TRBJ2-5; D perhaps matches TRBD1 (6 bases). CDR1 is SGHRS, CDR2 YFSETQ, per germline. The CDR3 spans 13 residues. The V end lost 2 bases, the J end lost 2 bases, and 7 bases lay between the germline ends. The CDR3 is CASSFTGQETQYF. In DNA, the CDR3 is TGCGCCAGCAGCTTCACAGGGCAAGAGACCCAGTACTTC.

The rearrangement uses TRBV7-6 and TRBJ1-4; the match to TRBD1 covers 9 bases. There are 15 residues in the CDR3. The J segment lost 7 bases and the V segment lost 4 bases, leaving 7 bases of the junction unmatched. Germline V gives CDR1 SGHVS, CDR2 FNYEAQ. The CDR3, as DNA: TGTGCCAGCAGCTCGGGGGACAGGGTAACTGAAAAACTGTTTTTT. Translating gives CASSSGDRVTEKLFF.

The chain employs TRBV2 and TRBJ1-2; possibly TRBD1 for D (6 bases). CDR3 length: 14 amino acids. From germline, CDR1 is SNHLY and CDR2 FYNNEI. The V end was cut by 8 bases, the J end by 4 bases, with 17 bases between. This CDR3 is CASSWGGGSYGYTF. The CDR3 nucleotides are TGTGCCAGCTCATGGGGGGGCGGAAGCTATGGCTACACCTTC.

The chain uses TRBV9 and TRBJ2-1; D not resolved. Germline CDR1 and CDR2: SGDLS and YYNGEE. V dropped 0 bases and J dropped 10 bases, with 8 bases sitting between them. The CDR3 runs to 12 residues. CDR3 sequence: CASSVGWEEQFF. For the CDR3, the DNA is TGTGCCAGCAGCGTAGGGTGGGAAGAGCAGTTCTTC.

The chain joins TRBV5-1 to TRBJ1-6, with D perhaps matching TRBD1 (6 bases). V was pared by 5 bases and J by 4 bases, with 10 bases between. The CDR3 contains 14 residues. CDR1 and CDR2 from the germline V gene are SGHRS and YFSETQ. The CDR3 is CASSGGAYNSPLHF. The CDR3 DNA is TGCGCCAGCAGTGGGGGGGCTTATAATTCACCCCTCCACTTT.

This chain connects TRBV11-2 to TRBJ2-7, with 7 positions matching TRBD1. Germline V gene sequence: CDR1 SGHAT, CDR2 FQNNGV. The CDR3 has 16 residues. V lost 5 bases to trimming and J lost 3 bases; unmatched junction nucleotides: 13. CDR3 amino acids: CASSPRDSGAVYEQYF. For the CDR3, the DNA is TGTGCCAGCAGCCCAAGGGACAGTGGAGCGGTCTACGAGCAGTACTTC.

Of note for this clone: Other DNA sequences of this sample code for an identical CDR3. CDR3 sequence: CASSPGLADTDTQYF. As DNA, the CDR3 is TGTGCCAGCAGCCCGGGACTAGCAGACACAGATACGCAGTATTTT. V and J are TRBV2 and TRBJ2-3; 9 positions agree with TRBD2. The CDR3 spans 15 residues. The ends lost 6 bases at V and 2 bases at J; junction bases unmatched: 6. In germline, CDR1 is SNHLY, CDR2 FYNNEI. The full variable domain, completed using reference TRBV2 and TRBJ2-3, is EPEVTQTPSHQVTQMGQEVILRCVPISNHLYFYWYRQILGQKVEFLVSFYNNEISEKSEIFDDQFSVERPDGSNFTLKIRSTKLEDSAMYFCASSPGLADTDTQYFGPGTRLTVL.

Written as DNA, the CDR3 is TGCAGCGTCGCCGGGCCGCAAAGCAATCAGCCCCAGCATTTT. Its protein is CSVAGPQSNQPQHF. The rearrangement uses TRBV29-1 and TRBJ1-5; D gene ambiguous. CDR1 is SQVTM, CDR2 ANQGSEA, per germline. This CDR3 spans 14 amino acids. V lost 6 bases and J lost 1, with 13 bases in between.

The V gene is TRBV11-2, the J gene TRBJ2-1; 12 positions agree with TRBD2. Looked up from germline, CDR1 is SGHAT and CDR2 is FQNNGV. Trimming cost V 1 base and J 9 bases; bases outside gene matches: 1. This CDR3 is 14 amino acids long. CDR3 sequence: CASSLGLAGAEQFF. In DNA, the CDR3 is TGTGCCAGCAGCTTAGGACTAGCGGGAGCTGAGCAGTTCTTC.

This clone was detected a few times. The CDR3 DNA is TGTGCCATCCCAACTAATGAAAAACTGTTTTTT. Translated: CAIPTNEKLFF. V gene TRBV25-1 combines with J gene TRBJ1-4; no definite D call. V lost 10 bases, J lost 0 bases, and 3 bases lay in between. Germline CDR1 MGHDK, CDR2 SYGVNS. The CDR3 is 11 amino acids.